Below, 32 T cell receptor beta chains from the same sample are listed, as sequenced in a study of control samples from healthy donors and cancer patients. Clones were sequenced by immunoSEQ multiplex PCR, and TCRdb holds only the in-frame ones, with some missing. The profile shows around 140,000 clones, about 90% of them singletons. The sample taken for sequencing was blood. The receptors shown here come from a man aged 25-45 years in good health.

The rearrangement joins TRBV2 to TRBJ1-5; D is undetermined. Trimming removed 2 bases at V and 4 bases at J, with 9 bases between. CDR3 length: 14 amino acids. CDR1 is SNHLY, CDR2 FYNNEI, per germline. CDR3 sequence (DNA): TGTGCCAGCAGTGAACCGTACGGGAATCAGCCCCAGCATTTT. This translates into CASSEPYGNQPQHF.

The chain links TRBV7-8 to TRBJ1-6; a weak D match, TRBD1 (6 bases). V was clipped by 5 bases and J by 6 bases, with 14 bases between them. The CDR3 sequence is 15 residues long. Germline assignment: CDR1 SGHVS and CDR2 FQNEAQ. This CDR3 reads CASSRPTGSNSPLHF. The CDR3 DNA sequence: TGTGCCAGCAGCCGCCCGACAGGTTCTAATTCACCCCTCCACTTT.

The CDR3 sequence: CASSGGEGNTIYF. In DNA, the CDR3 is TGCGCCAGCAGCGGCGGAGAGGGAAACACCATATATTTT. This sequence joins TRBV5-1 and TRBJ1-3; D uncertain. The CDR3 is made up of 13 amino acids. Trimming left V 4 bases short and J 4 bases short, with 9 bases between. Germline CDR1 SGHRS, CDR2 YFSETQ.

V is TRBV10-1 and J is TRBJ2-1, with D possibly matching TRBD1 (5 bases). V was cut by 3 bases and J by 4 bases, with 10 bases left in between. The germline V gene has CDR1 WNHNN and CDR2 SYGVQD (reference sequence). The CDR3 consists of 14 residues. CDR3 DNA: TGCGCCAGCAGTGAAGGTGGACAATACAATGAGCAGTTCTTC. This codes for CASSEGGQYNEQFF.

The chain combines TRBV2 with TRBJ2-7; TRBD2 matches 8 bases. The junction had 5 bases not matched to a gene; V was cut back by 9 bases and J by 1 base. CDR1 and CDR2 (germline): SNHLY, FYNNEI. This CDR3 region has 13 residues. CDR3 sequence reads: CARSGGASYEQYF. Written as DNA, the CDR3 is TGTGCCAGATCGGGGGGGGCTTCCTACGAGCAGTACTTC.

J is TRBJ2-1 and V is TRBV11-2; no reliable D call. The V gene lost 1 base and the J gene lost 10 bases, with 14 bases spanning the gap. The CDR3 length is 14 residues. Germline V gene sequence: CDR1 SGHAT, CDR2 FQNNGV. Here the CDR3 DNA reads TGTGCCAGCAGCTTAGTCCCCTTTGGCAGGGAGCAGTTCTTC. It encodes CASSLVPFGREQFF.

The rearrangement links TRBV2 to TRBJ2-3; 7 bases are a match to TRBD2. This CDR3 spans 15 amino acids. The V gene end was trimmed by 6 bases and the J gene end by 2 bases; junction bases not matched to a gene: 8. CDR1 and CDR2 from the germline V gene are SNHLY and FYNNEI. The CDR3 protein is CASRERRGFTDTQYF. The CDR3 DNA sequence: TGTGCCAGCAGGGAGAGGCGGGGGTTCACAGATACGCAGTATTTT.

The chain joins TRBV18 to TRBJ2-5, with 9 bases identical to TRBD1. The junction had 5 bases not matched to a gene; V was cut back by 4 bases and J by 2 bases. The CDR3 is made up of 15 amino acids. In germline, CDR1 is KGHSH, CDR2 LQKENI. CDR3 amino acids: CASSHGQGIQETQYF. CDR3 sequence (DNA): TGTGCCAGCTCACACGGACAGGGGATACAAGAGACCCAGTACTTC. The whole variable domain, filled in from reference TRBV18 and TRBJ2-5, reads NAGVMQNPRHLVRRRGQEARLRCSPMKGHSHVYWYRQLPEEGLKFMVYLQKENIIDESGMPKERFSAEFPKEGPSILRIQQVVRGDSAAYFCASSHGQGIQETQYFGPGTRLLVL.

For the CDR3, the DNA is TGTGCCAGTAGCTCGACAGGGGGCCTCTATGGCTACACCTTC. It is translated as CASSSTGGLYGYTF. V gene TRBV19 combines with J gene TRBJ1-2; 10 bases align to TRBD1. CDR3 size: 14 residues. Trimming removed 6 bases from V and 4 bases from J; junction bases left unmatched: 5. Germline V lookup: CDR1 LNHDA, CDR2 SQIVND (reference sequence).

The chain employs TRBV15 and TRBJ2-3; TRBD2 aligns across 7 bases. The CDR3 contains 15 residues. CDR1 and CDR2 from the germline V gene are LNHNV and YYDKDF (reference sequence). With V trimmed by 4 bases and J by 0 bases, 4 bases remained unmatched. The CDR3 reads CATSKTSKSTDTQYF. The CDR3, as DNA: TGTGCCACCAGCAAGACTAGCAAGAGCACAGATACGCAGTATTTT.

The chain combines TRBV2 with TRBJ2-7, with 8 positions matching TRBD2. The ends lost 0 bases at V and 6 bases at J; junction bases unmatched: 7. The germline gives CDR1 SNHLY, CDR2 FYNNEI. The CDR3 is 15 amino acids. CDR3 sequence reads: CASSEATGGPVEQYF. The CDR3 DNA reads TGTGCCAGCAGTGAAGCCACGGGGGGGCCGGTCGAGCAGTACTTC.

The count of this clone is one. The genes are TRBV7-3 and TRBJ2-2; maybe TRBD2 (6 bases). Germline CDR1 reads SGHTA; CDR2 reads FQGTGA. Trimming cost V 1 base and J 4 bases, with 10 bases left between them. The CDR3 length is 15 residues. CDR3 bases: TGTGCCAGCAGCTTAATGACTAGAGGCACCGGGGAGCTGTTTTTT. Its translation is CASSLMTRGTGELFF.

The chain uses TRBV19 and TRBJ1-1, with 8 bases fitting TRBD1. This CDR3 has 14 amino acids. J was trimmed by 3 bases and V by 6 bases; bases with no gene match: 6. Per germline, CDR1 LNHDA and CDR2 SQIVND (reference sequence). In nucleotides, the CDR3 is TGTGCCAGTAGCAAGGACAGGGTGGACACTGAAGCTTTCTTT. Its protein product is CASSKDRVDTEAFF.

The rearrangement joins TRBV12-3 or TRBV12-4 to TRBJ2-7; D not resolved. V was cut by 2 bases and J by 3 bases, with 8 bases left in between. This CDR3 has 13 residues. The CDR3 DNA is TGTGCCAGCAGTTTAAGTGTGCTCTACGAGCAGTACTTC. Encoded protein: CASSLSVLYEQYF.

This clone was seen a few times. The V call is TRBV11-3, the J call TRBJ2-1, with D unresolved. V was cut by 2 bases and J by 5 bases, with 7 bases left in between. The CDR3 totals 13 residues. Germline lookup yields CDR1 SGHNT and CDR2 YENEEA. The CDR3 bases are TGTGCCAGCAGCTTATTCAGTAACAATGAGCAGTTCTTC. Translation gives CASSLFSNNEQFF.

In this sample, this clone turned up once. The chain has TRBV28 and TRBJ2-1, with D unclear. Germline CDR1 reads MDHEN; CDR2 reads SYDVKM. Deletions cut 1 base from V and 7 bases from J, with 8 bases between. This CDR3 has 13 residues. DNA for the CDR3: TGTGCCAGCAGTTTATATGACGGTAATGAGCAGTTCTTC. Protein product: CASSLYDGNEQFF. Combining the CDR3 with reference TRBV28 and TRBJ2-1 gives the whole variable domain DVKVTQSSRYLVKRTGEKVFLECVQDMDHENMFWYRQDPGLGLRLIYFSYDVKMKEKGDIPEGYSVSREKKERFSLILESASTNQTSMYLCASSLYDGNEQFFGPGTRLTVL.

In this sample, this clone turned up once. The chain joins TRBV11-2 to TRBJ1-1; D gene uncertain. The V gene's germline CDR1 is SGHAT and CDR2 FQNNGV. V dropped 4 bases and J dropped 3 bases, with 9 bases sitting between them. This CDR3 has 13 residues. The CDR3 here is CASSSGWDTEAFF. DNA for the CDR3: TGTGCCAGCAGCTCCGGGTGGGACACTGAAGCTTTCTTT.

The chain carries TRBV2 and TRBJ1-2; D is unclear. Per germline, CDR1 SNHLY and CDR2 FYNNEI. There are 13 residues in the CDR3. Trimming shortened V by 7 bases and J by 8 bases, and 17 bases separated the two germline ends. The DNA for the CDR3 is TGTGCCAGCACCCCCCAGCGGGGTAGCGGCTACACCTTC. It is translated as CASTPQRGSGYTF.

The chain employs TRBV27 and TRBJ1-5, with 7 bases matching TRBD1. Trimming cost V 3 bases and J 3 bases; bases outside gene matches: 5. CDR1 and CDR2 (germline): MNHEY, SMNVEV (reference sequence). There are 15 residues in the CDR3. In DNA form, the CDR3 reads TGTGCCAGCAGTTTGCGGACAGGCGTCAATCAGCCCCAGCATTTT. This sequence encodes CASSLRTGVNQPQHF.

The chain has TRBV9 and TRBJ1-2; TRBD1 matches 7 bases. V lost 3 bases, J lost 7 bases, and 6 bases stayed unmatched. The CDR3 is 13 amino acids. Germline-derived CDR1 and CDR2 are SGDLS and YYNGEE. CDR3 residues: CASSAQGSLGYTF. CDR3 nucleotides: TGTGCCAGCAGCGCACAGGGGAGCCTTGGCTACACCTTC.

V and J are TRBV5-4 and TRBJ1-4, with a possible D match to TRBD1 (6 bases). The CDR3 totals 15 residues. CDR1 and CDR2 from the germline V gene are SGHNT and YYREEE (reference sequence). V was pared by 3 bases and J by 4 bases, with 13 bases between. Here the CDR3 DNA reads TGTGCCAGCAGCTGGGGAAGGGGGTTTAATGAAAAACTGTTTTTT. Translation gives CASSWGRGFNEKLFF.

The CDR3 spells CASSLEWGGGTDTQYF. The DNA for the CDR3 is TGTGCCAGCAGCTTGGAGTGGGGGGGTGGAACAGATACGCAGTATTTT. The chain links TRBV5-5 to TRBJ2-3, with 7 bases identical to TRBD2. Germline values: CDR1 SGHKS, CDR2 YYEKEE (reference sequence). The CDR3 length is 16 residues. The V segment lost 0 bases and the J segment 3 bases; nucleotides outside the gene matches: 7.

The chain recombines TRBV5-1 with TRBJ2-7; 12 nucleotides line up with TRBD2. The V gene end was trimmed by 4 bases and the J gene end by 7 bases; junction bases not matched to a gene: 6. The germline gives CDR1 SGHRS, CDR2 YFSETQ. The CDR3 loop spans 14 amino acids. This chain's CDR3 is CASSPTSGGREQYF. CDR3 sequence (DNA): TGCGCCAGCAGCCCGACTAGCGGGGGTCGGGAGCAGTACTTC.

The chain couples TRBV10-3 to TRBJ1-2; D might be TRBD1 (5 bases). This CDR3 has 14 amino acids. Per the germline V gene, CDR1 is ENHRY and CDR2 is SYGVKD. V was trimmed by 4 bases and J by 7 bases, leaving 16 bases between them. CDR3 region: CAISAGGVTLGYTF. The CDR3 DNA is TGTGCCATCAGTGCGGGAGGGGTAACGCTTGGCTACACCTTC.

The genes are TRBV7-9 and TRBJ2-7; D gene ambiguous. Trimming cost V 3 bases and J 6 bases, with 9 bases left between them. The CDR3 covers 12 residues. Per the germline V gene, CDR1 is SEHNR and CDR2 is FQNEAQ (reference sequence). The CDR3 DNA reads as TGTGCCAGCAGCTTGGGTTGGACCGAGCAGTACTTC. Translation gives CASSLGWTEQYF. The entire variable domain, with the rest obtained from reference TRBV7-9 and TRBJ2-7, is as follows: DTGVSQNPRHKITKRGQNVTFRCDPISEHNRLYWYRQTLGQGPEFLTYFQNEAQLEKSRLLSDRFSAERPKGSFSTLEIQRTEQGDSAMYLCASSLGWTEQYFGPGTRLTVT.

The CDR3 is CASSEGQGAGEQYF. For the CDR3, the DNA is TGTGCCAGCAGCGAGGGACAGGGGGCCGGGGAGCAGTACTTC. The chain is built from TRBV5-4 and TRBJ2-7; 12 nucleotides match TRBD1. The CDR3 is made up of 14 amino acids. Germline loops: CDR1 SGHNT, CDR2 YYREEE (reference sequence). The ends lost 4 bases at V and 7 bases at J; junction bases unmatched: 6.

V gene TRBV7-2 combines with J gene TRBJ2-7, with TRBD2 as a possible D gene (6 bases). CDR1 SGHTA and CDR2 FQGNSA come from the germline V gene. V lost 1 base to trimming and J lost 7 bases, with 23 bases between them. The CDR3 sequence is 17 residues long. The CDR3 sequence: CASSLGLLGGALREQYF. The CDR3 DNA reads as TGTGCCAGCAGCTTAGGCCTACTAGGAGGGGCTCTACGGGAGCAGTACTTC.

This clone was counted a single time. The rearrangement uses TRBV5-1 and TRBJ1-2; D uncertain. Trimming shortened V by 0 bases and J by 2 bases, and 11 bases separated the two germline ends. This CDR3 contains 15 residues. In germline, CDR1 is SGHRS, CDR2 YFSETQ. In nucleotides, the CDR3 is TGCGCCAGCAGCTTGGCCTCGGGCAGCAACTATGGCTACACCTTC. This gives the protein CASSLASGSNYGYTF.

Written as DNA, the CDR3 is TGTGCCAGCAGCGGTCCCGGGACAGGGCGGTATGGCTACACCTTC. It is translated as CASSGPGTGRYGYTF. The rearrangement joins TRBV7-9 to TRBJ1-2; 9 bases align to TRBD1. CDR3 length equals 15 residues. Trimming at V came to 5 bases and at J to 5 bases, leaving 9 bases not matched to a gene. Germline V lookup: CDR1 SEHNR, CDR2 FQNEAQ (reference sequence). Supplemented by reference TRBV7-9 and TRBJ1-2, the full variable domain reads DTGVSQNPRHKITKRGQNVTFRCDPISEHNRLYWYRQTLGQGPEFLTYFQNEAQLEKSRLLSDRFSAERPKGSFSTLEIQRTEQGDSAMYLCASSGPGTGRYGYTFGSGTRLTVV.

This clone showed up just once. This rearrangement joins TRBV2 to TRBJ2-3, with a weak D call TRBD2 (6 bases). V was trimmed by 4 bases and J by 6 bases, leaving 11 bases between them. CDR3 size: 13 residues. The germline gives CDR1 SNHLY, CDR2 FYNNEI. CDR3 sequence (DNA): TGTGCCAGCAGTGGTAGGACTAACGATACGCAGTATTTT. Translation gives CASSGRTNDTQYF.

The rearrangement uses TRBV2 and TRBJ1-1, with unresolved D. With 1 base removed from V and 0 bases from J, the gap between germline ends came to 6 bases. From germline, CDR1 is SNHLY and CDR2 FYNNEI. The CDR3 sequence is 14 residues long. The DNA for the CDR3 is TGTGCCAGCAGTGAAGACAGCTTGAACACTGAAGCTTTCTTT. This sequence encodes CASSEDSLNTEAFF. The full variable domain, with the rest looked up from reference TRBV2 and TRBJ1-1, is EPEVTQTPSHQVTQMGQEVILRCVPISNHLYFYWYRQILGQKVEFLVSFYNNEISEKSEIFDDQFSVERPDGSNFTLKIRSTKLEDSAMYFCASSEDSLNTEAFFGQGTRLTVV.

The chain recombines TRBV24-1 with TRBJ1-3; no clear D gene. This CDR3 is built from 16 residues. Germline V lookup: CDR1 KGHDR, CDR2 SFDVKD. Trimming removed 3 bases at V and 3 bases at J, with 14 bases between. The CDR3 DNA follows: TGTGCCACCAGTGATCCCCGGAGTCCTTTTGGAAACACCATATATTTT. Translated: CATSDPRSPFGNTIYF.